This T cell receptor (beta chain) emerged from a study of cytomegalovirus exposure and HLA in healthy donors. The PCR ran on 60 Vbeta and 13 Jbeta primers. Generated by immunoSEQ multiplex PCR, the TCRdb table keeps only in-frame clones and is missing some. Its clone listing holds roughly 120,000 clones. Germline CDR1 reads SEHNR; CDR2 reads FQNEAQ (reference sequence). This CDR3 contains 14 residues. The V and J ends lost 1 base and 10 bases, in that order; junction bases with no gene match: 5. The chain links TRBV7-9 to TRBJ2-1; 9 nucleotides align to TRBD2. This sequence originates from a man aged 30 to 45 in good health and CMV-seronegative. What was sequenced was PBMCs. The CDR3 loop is CASSLEVAGEEQFF. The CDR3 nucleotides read TGTGCCAGCAGCTTAGAGGTAGCGGGAGAGGAGCAGTTCTTC.